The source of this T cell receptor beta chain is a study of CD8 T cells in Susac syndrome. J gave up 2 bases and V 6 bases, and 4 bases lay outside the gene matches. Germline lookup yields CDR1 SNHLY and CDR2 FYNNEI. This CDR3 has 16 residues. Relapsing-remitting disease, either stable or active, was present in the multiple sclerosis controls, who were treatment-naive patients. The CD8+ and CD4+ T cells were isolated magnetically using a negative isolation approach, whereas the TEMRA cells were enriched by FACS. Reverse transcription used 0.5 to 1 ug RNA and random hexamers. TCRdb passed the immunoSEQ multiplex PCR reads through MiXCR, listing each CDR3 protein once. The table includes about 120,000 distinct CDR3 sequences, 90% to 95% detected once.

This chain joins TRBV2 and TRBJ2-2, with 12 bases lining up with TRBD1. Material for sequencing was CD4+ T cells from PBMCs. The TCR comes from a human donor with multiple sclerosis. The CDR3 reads CASRGQGATNTGELFF. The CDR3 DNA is TGTGCCAGCAGGGGACAGGGGGCCACTAACACCGGGGAGCTGTTTTTT. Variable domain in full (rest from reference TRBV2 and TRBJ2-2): EPEVTQTPSHQVTQMGQEVILRCVPISNHLYFYWYRQILGQKVEFLVSFYNNEISEKSEIFDDQFSVERPDGSNFTLKIRSTKLEDSAMYFCASRGQGATNTGELFFGEGSRLTVL.